These T cell receptor beta chains were read from a single sample in a study of T-cell memory formation after mild COVID-19. TCRdb reprocessed the 5' RACE reads with MiXCR, giving one entry per CDR3 protein. The sample lists fewer than 75,000 distinct CDR3 sequences; more than 10% were seen once. Sequenced sample: PBMCs or a T cell subset sorted from them (not recorded which). The receptors were sampled from a man aged 18-30 years who had mild COVID-19 (a few samples of this study predate the infection). Cell type and time point are not known. The CDR3 runs from the conserved cysteine through the conserved F or W. Only some rows state a clone size, as once, few, many or a class for expanded clones.

clone_size: -; j_call: TRBJ2-5; v_call: TRBV4-3; cdr3_aa: CASSSIAGGETQYF
clone_size: few; j_call: TRBJ1-5; v_call: TRBV7-9; cdr3_aa: CASSLATGNQPQHF
clone_size: many; j_call: TRBJ2-1; v_call: TRBV18; cdr3_aa: CASGPQGLGLLEQFF
clone_size: -; j_call: TRBJ1-1; v_call: TRBV6-6; cdr3_aa: CASSYSITGKDTEAFF
clone_size: few; j_call: TRBJ2-1; v_call: TRBV6-2/TRBV6-3; cdr3_aa: CASRSPGNEQFF
clone_size: many; j_call: TRBJ2-3; v_call: TRBV7-7; cdr3_aa: CASSPSGGPQGTQYF
clone_size: -; j_call: TRBJ1-2; v_call: TRBV20-1; cdr3_aa: CSARVNGGWGYTF
clone_size: -; j_call: TRBJ1-6; v_call: TRBV27; cdr3_aa: CASRTGGLGGNSPLHF
clone_size: many; j_call: TRBJ2-6; v_call: TRBV5-1; cdr3_aa: CASSEGVSGANVLTF
clone_size: few; j_call: TRBJ2-1; v_call: TRBV28; cdr3_aa: CASGRRPGERWDEQFF
clone_size: few; j_call: TRBJ1-1; v_call: TRBV4-3; cdr3_aa: CASSQGSRMSTEAFF
clone_size: few; j_call: TRBJ2-3; v_call: TRBV27; cdr3_aa: CASTPSRSRYF
clone_size: few; j_call: TRBJ2-1; v_call: TRBV10-2; cdr3_aa: CASSEAGNEQFF
clone_size: few; j_call: TRBJ2-3; v_call: TRBV7-2; cdr3_aa: CASSRRMSGGGPTQYF
clone_size: -; j_call: TRBJ1-6; v_call: TRBV7-9; cdr3_aa: CASSLGHYNSPLHF
clone_size: -; j_call: TRBJ2-1; v_call: TRBV7-2; cdr3_aa: CASSLLPGLAGGPYNEQFF
clone_size: few; j_call: TRBJ2-4; v_call: TRBV6-5; cdr3_aa: CASSSLAGGPDIQYF
clone_size: -; j_call: TRBJ2-1; v_call: TRBV20-1; cdr3_aa: CSVLLVNEQFF
clone_size: few; j_call: TRBJ1-2; v_call: TRBV24-1; cdr3_aa: CATSDPQGEGYGYTF
clone_size: -; j_call: TRBJ2-7; v_call: TRBV5-5; cdr3_aa: CASSLGQGGYEQYF
clone_size: few; j_call: TRBJ1-6; v_call: TRBV5-8; cdr3_aa: CASSHVYGNSPLHF
clone_size: few; j_call: TRBJ2-1; v_call: TRBV5-5; cdr3_aa: CASSAGLAATPYEQFF
clone_size: -; j_call: TRBJ1-2; v_call: TRBV28; cdr3_aa: CASGTDYGYTF
clone_size: once; j_call: TRBJ2-3; v_call: TRBV5-1; cdr3_aa: CASSPGLEADTQYF
clone_size: many; j_call: TRBJ1-2; v_call: TRBV4-1; cdr3_aa: CASSQGKGRQGRDYGYTF
clone_size: few; j_call: TRBJ1-2; v_call: TRBV25-1; cdr3_aa: CASSAGTGDGYTF
clone_size: many; j_call: TRBJ2-5; v_call: TRBV4-3; cdr3_aa: CASSQTGGGGETQYF
clone_size: -; j_call: TRBJ1-2; v_call: TRBV4-1; cdr3_aa: CASSPRQGVGYGYTF
clone_size: few; j_call: TRBJ1-6; v_call: TRBV5-1; cdr3_aa: CASSTQRTDGSPLHF
clone_size: many; j_call: TRBJ2-1; v_call: TRBV4-2; cdr3_aa: CASSQVRGVGGLSVGEQFF
clone_size: many; j_call: TRBJ2-2; v_call: TRBV3-1; cdr3_aa: CASSQAGGELFF
clone_size: -; j_call: TRBJ1-1; v_call: TRBV29-1; cdr3_aa: CSTWGHGASEAFF
clone_size: many; j_call: TRBJ1-1; v_call: TRBV7-2; cdr3_aa: CASSPRRTGNEWRTEAFF
clone_size: few; j_call: TRBJ2-2; v_call: TRBV20-1; cdr3_aa: CSARTGASELFF
clone_size: few; j_call: TRBJ1-1; v_call: TRBV5-1; cdr3_aa: CASSLVQGGKNTEAFF
clone_size: few; j_call: TRBJ2-7; v_call: TRBV18; cdr3_aa: CASSVSGQVSYEQYF
clone_size: many; j_call: TRBJ1-6; v_call: TRBV10-3; cdr3_aa: CAISEQDFSPLHF
clone_size: -; j_call: TRBJ1-1; v_call: TRBV7-8; cdr3_aa: CASSLVGGALNTEAFF
clone_size: -; j_call: TRBJ1-3; v_call: TRBV20-1; cdr3_aa: CSAFDRGRNTIYF
clone_size: many; j_call: TRBJ2-1; v_call: TRBV5-1; cdr3_aa: CASSLYLARNEQFF
clone_size: -; j_call: TRBJ2-5; v_call: TRBV5-1; cdr3_aa: CASSLVGRDWETQYF
clone_size: -; j_call: TRBJ2-3; v_call: TRBV4-2; cdr3_aa: CASSQERPYTQYF
clone_size: -; j_call: TRBJ2-7; v_call: TRBV7-6; cdr3_aa: CNSSFGTRPTNEQYF
clone_size: few; j_call: TRBJ2-7; v_call: TRBV5-6; cdr3_aa: CASSLVSLQTEQYF
clone_size: few; j_call: TRBJ1-2; v_call: TRBV20-1; cdr3_aa: CSARDLRGANYGYTF
clone_size: -; j_call: TRBJ2-2; v_call: TRBV20-1; cdr3_aa: CSARGGLAGATGELFF
clone_size: -; j_call: TRBJ2-7; v_call: TRBV5-5; cdr3_aa: CASSLQGAGQYF
clone_size: -; j_call: TRBJ2-1; v_call: TRBV7-8; cdr3_aa: CASSLVDRGLEQFF
clone_size: few; j_call: TRBJ2-6; v_call: TRBV12-3/TRBV12-4; cdr3_aa: CASSGPGGRGGANVLTF
clone_size: -; j_call: TRBJ1-1; v_call: TRBV12-3/TRBV12-4; cdr3_aa: CASSLEGLGTEAFF
clone_size: -; j_call: TRBJ1-6; v_call: TRBV12-3/TRBV12-4; cdr3_aa: CASSGGRTMGSPLHF
clone_size: many; j_call: TRBJ2-3; v_call: TRBV6-6; cdr3_aa: CASSLGLAVTDTQYF
clone_size: -; j_call: TRBJ1-2; v_call: TRBV7-9; cdr3_aa: CASSDLQGVYTF
clone_size: few; j_call: TRBJ2-7; v_call: TRBV7-9; cdr3_aa: CASSATGGARDF
clone_size: -; j_call: TRBJ2-6; v_call: TRBV11-2; cdr3_aa: CASSLFLGQRSGANVLTF
clone_size: many; j_call: TRBJ1-1; v_call: TRBV7-6; cdr3_aa: CASSANQGAEAFF
clone_size: few; j_call: TRBJ2-7; v_call: TRBV7-9; cdr3_aa: CASSQEGQGYYEQYF
clone_size: -; j_call: TRBJ1-2; v_call: TRBV20-1; cdr3_aa: CSAREGRIDGYTF
clone_size: few; j_call: TRBJ2-1; v_call: TRBV5-1; cdr3_aa: CASSESTEQFF
clone_size: few; j_call: TRBJ1-5; v_call: TRBV20-1; cdr3_aa: CSARDNRGGEPQHF